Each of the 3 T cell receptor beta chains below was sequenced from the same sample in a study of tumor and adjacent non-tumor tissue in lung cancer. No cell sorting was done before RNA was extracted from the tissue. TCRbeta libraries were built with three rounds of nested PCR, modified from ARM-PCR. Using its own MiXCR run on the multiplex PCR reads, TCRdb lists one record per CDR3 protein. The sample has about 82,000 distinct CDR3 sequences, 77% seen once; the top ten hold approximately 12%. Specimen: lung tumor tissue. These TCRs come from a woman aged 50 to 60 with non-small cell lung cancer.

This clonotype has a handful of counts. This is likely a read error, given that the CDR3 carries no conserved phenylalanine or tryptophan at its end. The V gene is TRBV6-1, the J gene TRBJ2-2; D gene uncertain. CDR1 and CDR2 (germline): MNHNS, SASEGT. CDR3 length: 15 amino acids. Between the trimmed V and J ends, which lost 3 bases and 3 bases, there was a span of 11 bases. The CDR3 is CASSDQDTHTGELFS. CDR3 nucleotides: TGTGCCAGCAGTGATCAGGATACTCACACCGGGGAGCTGTTTTCT.

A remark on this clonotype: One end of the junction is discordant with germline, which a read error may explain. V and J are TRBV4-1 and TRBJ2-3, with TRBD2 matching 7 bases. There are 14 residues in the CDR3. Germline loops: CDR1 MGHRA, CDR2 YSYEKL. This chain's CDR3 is CASSQGDYTDMQYF. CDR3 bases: TGCGCCAGTAGCCAAGGGGACTACACAGATATGCAGTATTTT.

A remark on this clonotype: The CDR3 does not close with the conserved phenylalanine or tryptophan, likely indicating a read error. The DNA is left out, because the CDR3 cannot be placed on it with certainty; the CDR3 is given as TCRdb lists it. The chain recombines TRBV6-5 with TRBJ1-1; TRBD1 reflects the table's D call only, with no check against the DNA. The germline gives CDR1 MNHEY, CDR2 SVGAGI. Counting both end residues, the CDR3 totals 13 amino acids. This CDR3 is CASGGGDSTEAFY.